The 6 T cell receptor beta chains given below trace back to one sample, sequenced in a study of shared clonotypes between healthy human individuals. Sequencing used immunoSEQ multiplex PCR; TCRdb keeps in-frame clones, though not all of them. The sample lists over a million clones; more than 65% were seen once. Material: memory CD4+ T cells sorted from blood. The sample's subset: CD45RA-negative fraction. The receptors here all came from a man aged 18 to 30 in good health.

The chain combines TRBV7-2 with TRBJ2-7, with TRBD2 matching over 8 bases. This CDR3 contains 15 residues. CDR1 and CDR2 from the germline V gene are SGHTA and FQGNSA. Trimming removed 7 bases from V and 0 bases from J; junction bases left unmatched: 8. The CDR3: CASNPGGMLSYEQYF. DNA of the CDR3: TGTGCCAGCAATCCGGGAGGGATGCTCTCCTACGAGCAGTACTTC.

This chain links TRBV6-5 with TRBJ1-2; D might be TRBD1 (6 bases). This CDR3 spans 14 amino acids. Germline assignment: CDR1 MNHEY and CDR2 SVGAGI. Trimming took 5 bases from V and 10 from J, leaving 20 bases between them. The CDR3 nucleotides read TGTGCCAGCAGTACAGGGTCGAGGGGCCGTCACTACACCTTC. It codes for CASSTGSRGRHYTF.

With respect to this clone: Other nucleotide sequences from this sample produce the same CDR3. This chain uses TRBV5-1 with TRBJ1-1; 7 bases are a match to TRBD1. The V and J ends lost 0 bases and 1 base, in that order; junction bases with no gene match: 0. In germline, CDR1 is SGHRS, CDR2 YFSETQ. The CDR3 runs to 14 residues. CDR3 loop: CASSLAGGNTEAFF. The CDR3 coding sequence is TGCGCCAGCAGCTTGGCAGGGGGGAACACTGAAGCTTTCTTT.

This clone was seen more than once but under ten times. This sequence joins TRBV10-2 and TRBJ2-3, with D tentatively TRBD2 (6 bases). CDR1 and CDR2 (germline): WSHSY, SAAADI. With 0 bases removed from V and 3 bases from J, the gap between germline ends came to 10 bases. The CDR3 is 15 amino acids. The CDR3 here is CASSESGGSTDTQYF. The CDR3 nucleotides are TGCGCCAGCAGTGAGTCGGGGGGATCGACAGATACGCAGTATTTT.

The rearrangement joins TRBV6-1 to TRBJ2-5, with TRBD2 matching over 15 bases. Germline V gene lookup returns CDR1 MNHNS and CDR2 SASEGT. V lost 10 bases, J lost 5 bases, and 8 bases stayed unmatched. This CDR3 comprises 15 residues. CDR3 in DNA: TGTGCCATCCGGACTAGCGGGGGGGCAGGGGAGACCCAGTACTTC. This translates into CAIRTSGGAGETQYF.

Only a few counts were recorded for this clone. The same CDR3 arises from other DNA sequences in this sample as well. The chain combines TRBV4-1 with TRBJ2-1; 8 bases are a match to TRBD2. Germline-derived CDR1 and CDR2 are MGHRA and YSYEKL. The CDR3 length is 16 residues. J gave up 7 bases and V 0 bases, and 8 bases lay outside the gene matches. CDR3 bases: TGCGCCAGCAGCCAAGATCCGGGGACTAGTGGGAATGAGCAGTTCTTC. This translates into CASSQDPGTSGNEQFF.